This note documents a single TCR beta chain sequence. This record belongs to a study of blood T cells in healthy people across ages. Russia was home to the donors, healthy Caucasian individuals aged roughly 6 to 90. Researchers report isolating at least 6 million PBMCs per sample. V dropped 1 base and J dropped 12 bases, with 12 bases sitting between them. CDR3 length equals 12 residues. CDR1 and CDR2 (germline): SEHNR, FQNEAQ (reference sequence). Then a second PCR, running about 7 to 11 cycles, was carried out with a sample-barcoded 5' primer and a J-beta primer mix. A single record per CDR3 protein comes from TCRdb applying MiXCR to the 5' RACE reads. This sample has around 2 million distinct CDR3 sequences; about 39% occur once, and the top ten carry under 30%.

Sequencing input: blood. The chain is built from TRBV7-9 and TRBJ1-2; D unclear. The TCR sequence derives from a human donor in good health. In nucleotides, the CDR3 is TGTGCCAGCAGCTTAGACGGCCGACGGGACACCTTC. Translated, it gives CASSLDGRRDTF.